Shown below are 32 T cell receptor beta chains from a single sample sequenced in a study of cytotoxic CD8 clonotypes in ibrutinib-treated CLL. TCRdb's copy holds only in-frame clones and misses some; the assay was immunoSEQ multiplex PCR. Here the sample spans about 140,000 clones, more than 85% being singletons. Sequences were derived from PBMCs, sampled after 12 months of ibrutinib treatment. The receptor source for this set is a human donor with chronic lymphocytic leukemia.

The V call is TRBV7-3, the J call TRBJ2-3, with D hard to call. Trimming stripped 0 bases from V and 8 bases from J, with 6 bases between. Germline CDR1 reads SGHTA; CDR2 reads FQGTGA. The CDR3 runs 12 residues. The CDR3 nucleotides are TGTGCCAGCAGCTTAACGATCGGTACGCAGTATTTT. Its protein product is CASSLTIGTQYF.

The genes are TRBV9 and TRBJ1-1; D not resolved. CDR3 size: 14 residues. Per germline, CDR1 SGDLS and CDR2 YYNGEE. Trimming removed 2 bases at V and 3 bases at J, with 11 bases between. CDR3 sequence: CASSVGPGDTEAFF. DNA of the CDR3: TGTGCCAGCAGCGTCGGCCCTGGTGACACTGAAGCTTTCTTT.

The chain links TRBV13 to TRBJ1-5; TRBD1 matches at 7 bases. The junction had 5 bases not matched to a gene; V was cut back by 0 bases and J by 3 bases. Per germline, CDR1 PRHDT and CDR2 FYEKMQ (reference sequence). The CDR3 is 16 amino acids. The CDR3 here is CASSLGRQGFNQPQHF. CDR3 in DNA: TGTGCCAGCAGCTTAGGCAGACAGGGATTCAATCAGCCCCAGCATTTT.

The chain combines TRBV5-4 with TRBJ2-2, with D perhaps assigned TRBD1 or TRBD2 (6 bases each). This CDR3 is built from 17 residues. The germline V gene encodes CDR1 SGHNT and CDR2 YYREEE (reference sequence). The V end lost 4 bases, the J end lost 3 bases, and 19 bases lay between the germline ends. The CDR3 bases are TGTGCCAGCAGCAGGGGTCGGGGGCGTTTGGACACCGGGGAGCTGTTTTTT. It translates to CASSRGRGRLDTGELFF.

The chain recombines TRBV27 with TRBJ1-2, with 10 nucleotides matching TRBD1. Trimming at V came to 10 bases and at J to 5 bases, leaving 7 bases not matched to a gene. The CDR3 contains 13 residues. Germline V lookup: CDR1 MNHEY, CDR2 SMNVEV (reference sequence). The CDR3 region is CATGQGDRYGYTF. The CDR3 DNA reads as TGTGCCACTGGACAGGGGGATCGATATGGCTACACCTTC.

V is TRBV9 and J is TRBJ1-1; 7 bases are a match to TRBD1. V dropped 6 bases and J dropped 5; count of bases not matched to a gene: 4. Germline CDR1 and CDR2: SGDLS and YYNGEE. This CDR3 is built from 12 residues. DNA of the CDR3: TGTGCCAGCACGTCAGGGGGTACTGAAGCTTTCTTT. Its protein product is CASTSGGTEAFF.

The chain combines TRBV6-5 with TRBJ2-7; D tentatively fits TRBD1 or TRBD2 (5 bases each). This CDR3 has 15 amino acids. From germline, CDR1 is MNHEY and CDR2 SVGAGI. The V gene lost 6 bases and the J gene lost 1 base, with 16 bases spanning the gap. The CDR3 reads CASRRGQGRSYEQYF. The CDR3 DNA reads as TGTGCCAGCAGGAGGGGTCAGGGACGGTCCTACGAGCAGTACTTC.

This chain connects TRBV30 to TRBJ2-3; D is undetermined. Germline V gives CDR1 GTSNPN, CDR2 SVGIG (reference sequence). V lost 0 bases to trimming and J lost 4 bases, with 5 bases between them. This CDR3 region has 12 residues. The DNA for the CDR3 is TGTGCCTGGAGTGTACGGTCAGATACGCAGTATTTT. Amino acid sequence: CAWSVRSDTQYF.

The chain has TRBV21-1 and TRBJ2-7. TRBV21-1 is noted as a pseudogene. This CDR3 contains 8 residues. CDR3 coding DNA: TGTGCCAGGGGCGAGCAGTACTTC. Protein product: CARGEQYF.

The count of this clone is one. The V and J genes are TRBV7-9 and TRBJ2-1, with D unclear. The CDR3 has 14 amino acids. Germline V lookup: CDR1 SEHNR, CDR2 FQNEAQ (reference sequence). V was cut by 1 base and J by 3 bases, with 7 bases left in between. In DNA form, the CDR3 reads TGTGCCAGCAGCTTAGTAACGGGCTACAATGAGCAGTTCTTC. Translating gives CASSLVTGYNEQFF.

This chain links TRBV2 with TRBJ1-4; D not resolved. The germline gives CDR1 SNHLY, CDR2 FYNNEI. V lost 8 bases and J 7 bases, leaving 11 bases between the germline ends. This CDR3 is built from 12 residues. DNA of the CDR3: TGTGCCAGCTCCGGGGTCGGTGAAAAACTGTTTTTT. This codes for CASSGVGEKLFF. The variable domain in full, completed from reference TRBV2 and TRBJ1-4, reads EPEVTQTPSHQVTQMGQEVILRCVPISNHLYFYWYRQILGQKVEFLVSFYNNEISEKSEIFDDQFSVERPDGSNFTLKIRSTKLEDSAMYFCASSGVGEKLFFGSGTQLSVL.

This chain links TRBV6-1 with TRBJ2-7, with 7 bases matching TRBD1. The V and J ends lost 6 bases and 1 base, in that order; junction bases with no gene match: 3. The CDR3 loop spans 13 amino acids. CDR1 MNHNS and CDR2 SASEGT come from the germline V gene. The CDR3 bases are TGTGCCAGCAGGGACAGGACTTCCTACGAGCAGTACTTC. It codes for CASRDRTSYEQYF.

The chain recombines TRBV7-2 with TRBJ2-3; D is unclear. V was cut by 7 bases and J by 1 base, with 15 bases left in between. Germline CDR1 and CDR2: SGHTA and FQGNSA. The CDR3 has 15 amino acids. The CDR3 sequence is CASTLLGRGTDTQYF. CDR3 bases: TGTGCCAGCACCCTCCTTGGTAGGGGCACAGATACGCAGTATTTT.

This clone occurred once. This specimen includes other DNA sequences encoding the same CDR3. The J gene is TRBJ2-1, the V gene TRBV4-1; D remains unclear. CDR3 length: 11 amino acids. Trimming shortened V by 1 base and J by 7 bases, and 2 bases separated the two germline ends. Germline V gene data show CDR1 as MGHRA and CDR2 as YSYEKL. The DNA of the CDR3 is TGCGCCAGCAGCCAAGGAAATGAGCAGTTCTTC. Amino acids: CASSQGNEQFF.

The CDR3 sequence: CASSSGQLIEKLFF. The CDR3 coding sequence is TGTGCCAGCAGCTCTGGACAACTCATTGAAAAACTGTTTTTT. The V gene is TRBV28, the J gene TRBJ1-4; TRBD1 is a possible D gene (5 bases). Germline values: CDR1 MDHEN, CDR2 SYDVKM. The CDR3 covers 14 residues. Trimming left V 6 bases short and J 7 bases short, with 15 bases between.

This clone has a handful of counts. The genes are TRBV6-5 and TRBJ2-7, with TRBD1 matching over 7 bases. Per germline, CDR1 MNHEY and CDR2 SVGAGI. CDR3 size: 13 residues. V dropped 5 bases and J dropped 2; count of bases not matched to a gene: 3. The CDR3 here is CASSRTGPYEQYF. CDR3 in DNA: TGTGCCAGCAGTCGGACAGGACCCTACGAGCAGTACTTC.

The gene calls are TRBV28 and TRBJ2-3; unclear D gene. The V end lost 4 bases, the J end lost 4 bases, and 12 bases lay between the germline ends. Germline values: CDR1 MDHEN, CDR2 SYDVKM. The CDR3 has 14 amino acids. CDR3 sequence: CASSSIVTPDTQYF. The CDR3 nucleotides read TGTGCCAGCAGTTCCATCGTTACACCAGATACGCAGTATTTT. Variable domain in full (rest from reference TRBV28 and TRBJ2-3): DVKVTQSSRYLVKRTGEKVFLECVQDMDHENMFWYRQDPGLGLRLIYFSYDVKMKEKGDIPEGYSVSREKKERFSLILESASTNQTSMYLCASSSIVTPDTQYFGPGTRLTVL.

The J gene is TRBJ2-5, the V gene TRBV21-1; the table's TRBD2 call for D was not verified on the DNA. TRBV21-1 is a pseudogene segment. This CDR3 has 13 residues. The CDR3 is CASNPGLQETQYF. CDR3 sequence (DNA): TGTGCCAGCAACCCGGGACTTCAAGAGACCCAGTACTTC.

The chain is built from TRBV11-3 and TRBJ2-7, with 9 bases aligning to TRBD1. Germline CDR1 and CDR2: SGHNT and YENEEA. Losses at the gene ends were 4 bases for V and 2 bases for J; bases not matched to a gene: 3. The CDR3 is 14 amino acids. The CDR3 loop reads CASSSGQGPYEQYF. The CDR3 coding sequence is TGTGCCAGCAGCTCGGGACAGGGACCCTACGAGCAGTACTTC. Filled out from reference TRBV11-3 and TRBJ2-7, the complete variable domain reads EAGVVQSPRYKIIEKKQPVAFWCNPISGHNTLYWYLQNLGQGPELLIRYENEEAVDDSQLPKDRFSAERLKGVDSTLKIQPAELGDSAVYLCASSSGQGPYEQYFGPGTRLTVT.

This clone was found once. The V and J genes are TRBV6-6 and TRBJ2-7, with TRBD1 matching 7 bases. The germline V gene has CDR1 MNHNY and CDR2 SVGAGI (reference sequence). The CDR3 covers 15 residues. V trimming: 6 bases; J trimming: 3 bases; junction bases outside the gene matches: 11. CDR3 coding DNA: TGTGCCAGCAGAGGCCCGGGACAGCCCGACTACGAGCAGTACTTC. The encoded protein is CASRGPGQPDYEQYF.

In regard to this clone: The same CDR3 arises from other DNA sequences in this sample as well. The chain is built from TRBV9 and TRBJ2-2, with no clear D. The CDR3 runs 12 residues. The germline V gene has CDR1 SGDLS and CDR2 YYNGEE. Trimming stripped 2 bases from V and 7 bases from J, with 6 bases between. CDR3 in amino acids: CASSVRGGELFF. For the CDR3, the DNA is TGTGCCAGCAGCGTTCGAGGCGGGGAGCTGTTTTTT.

The J gene is TRBJ2-3, the V gene TRBV11-3; 14 nucleotides align to TRBD2. J was trimmed by 3 bases and V by 5 bases; bases with no gene match: 7. Germline V gene lookup returns CDR1 SGHNT and CDR2 YENEEA. This CDR3 comprises 17 residues. The DNA for the CDR3 is TGTGCCAGCAGCCTAGGGACTAGCGGGAGTAGTACAGATACGCAGTATTTT. Translation: CASSLGTSGSSTDTQYF.

The chain combines TRBV5-4 with TRBJ2-7, with 10 nucleotides matching TRBD1. V shed 6 bases, J shed 5 bases, and the junction held 11 bases outside the gene matches. The CDR3 has 15 amino acids. Germline V gene data show CDR1 as SGHNT and CDR2 as YYREEE (reference sequence). The CDR3 region is CASTRSGTGDDEQYF. In nucleotides, the CDR3 is TGTGCCAGCACCCGCTCCGGGACAGGGGATGACGAGCAGTACTTC.

The chain carries TRBV27 and TRBJ2-7; no firm D call. Trimming left V 5 bases short and J 4 bases short, with 12 bases between. CDR3 length: 13 amino acids. Germline values: CDR1 MNHEY, CDR2 SMNVEV (reference sequence). The CDR3 spells CASSARTKYEQYF. CDR3 nucleotides: TGTGCCAGCAGTGCCCGAACCAAATACGAGCAGTACTTC.

This clone has only one observation. J is TRBJ2-7 and V is TRBV28; no reliable D call. Per the germline V gene, CDR1 is MDHEN and CDR2 is SYDVKM. V dropped 6 bases and J dropped 3 bases, with 6 bases sitting between them. The CDR3 is 11 amino acids. The CDR3 DNA sequence: TGTGCCAGCAGCCGGTTCTACGAGCAGTACTTC. This gives the protein CASSRFYEQYF.

The chain couples TRBV5-6 to TRBJ2-1, with a weak D call TRBD1 (6 bases). The V end lost 4 bases, the J end lost 10 bases, and 12 bases lay between the germline ends. Germline CDR1 and CDR2: SGHDT and YYEEEE. The CDR3 extends over 12 amino acids. The CDR3 DNA reads as TGTGCCAGCAGCGGAACAGGGAAGGAGCAGTTCTTC. Encoded protein: CASSGTGKEQFF.

This chain links TRBV6-5 with TRBJ2-7; D is perhaps TRBD1 (6 bases). CDR3 size: 13 residues. With 4 bases removed from V and 5 bases from J, the gap between germline ends came to 12 bases. Germline CDR1 and CDR2: MNHEY and SVGAGI. CDR3 DNA sequence: TGTGCCAGCAGTTCGTTACAGGGCGACGAGCAGTACTTC. This sequence encodes CASSSLQGDEQYF.

This rearrangement joins TRBV5-8 to TRBJ2-1; D remains ambiguous. The CDR3 is 13 residues long. CDR1 is SGHTS and CDR2 is YDEGEE in the germline V gene. The germline V and J ends were trimmed by 4 bases and 6 bases, with 11 bases remaining between them. CDR3 coding DNA: TGTGCCAGCAGCCTCCAGAACCGCAATGAGCAGTTCTTC. Protein sequence: CASSLQNRNEQFF.

The chain links TRBV10-3 to TRBJ2-1; D possibly corresponds to TRBD1 (6 bases). The V end was cut by 8 bases, the J end by 5 bases, with 7 bases between. This CDR3 is built from 11 residues. Germline loops: CDR1 ENHRY, CDR2 SYGVKD. The chain's CDR3 is CAIGQNNEQFF. The CDR3 bases are TGTGCCATCGGACAGAACAATGAGCAGTTCTTC.

The V gene is TRBV5-1, the J gene TRBJ1-2, with TRBD1 identical over 7 bases. CDR3 size: 16 residues. Germline values: CDR1 SGHRS, CDR2 YFSETQ. V lost 2 bases to trimming and J lost 4 bases; unmatched junction nucleotides: 11. The CDR3 region has the DNA TGCGCCAGCAGCTTTGACAGGGCGGCTTATGGCTATGGCTACACCTTC. The encoded protein is CASSFDRAAYGYGYTF.

The count of this clone is one. The chain recombines TRBV15 with TRBJ1-2; no clear D gene. The CDR3 covers 14 residues. CDR1 is LNHNV and CDR2 is YYDKDF in the germline V gene (reference sequence). Between the trimmed V and J ends, which lost 0 bases and 1 base, there was a span of 6 bases. In nucleotides, the CDR3 is TGTGCCACCAGCAGAGATTCGAGTAACTATGGCTACACCTTC. This sequence encodes CATSRDSSNYGYTF.

About this clone: An end of the junction does not agree with germline; a read error may underlie this. V usage is TRBV7-7 and J usage is TRBJ2-5; D remains ambiguous. The CDR3 consists of 13 residues. From germline, CDR1 is SSHAT and CDR2 FNYEAQ (reference sequence). The CDR3 coding sequence is TGTGCTAGCAGCTTCCGCATGGGGAAGACCCAGTACTTC. Protein sequence: CASSFRMGKTQYF.